The 24 T cell receptor beta chains reported below all come from one sample, sequenced in a study of post-analysis software for immune sequencing data. Their antigens remain unidentified. Researchers reported that TCR beta cDNA libraries carried unique molecular identifiers. In TCRdb, the PCR reads were re-called with MiXCR into one record per CDR3 protein. In the table there are 750,000 to 900,000 distinct CDR3 sequences, about 45% of which are singletons. General study points: In patients, 4 to 6 TRBV segments were more frequent than in controls, with TRBV5-6, TRBV5-1 and TRBV20-1 among them.

Sequencing input: blood. These receptors all stem from a girl aged 10-17 years with multiple sclerosis.

This clonotype was counted between two and nine times. This chain uses TRBV4-1 with TRBJ2-3; 7 bases map to TRBD2. The CDR3 extends over 17 amino acids. CDR1 MGHRA and CDR2 YSYEKL come from the germline V gene. V shed 0 bases and J 1 base; nucleotides not matched to a gene: 7. This CDR3 is CASSQDGAGKGTDTQYF. CDR3 DNA: TGCGCCAGCAGCCAAGACGGAGCGGGAAAGGGCACAGATACGCAGTATTTT.

This chain uses TRBV6-1 with TRBJ2-1; 13 bases match TRBD2. Trimming removed 5 bases from V and 8 bases from J; junction bases left unmatched: 6. The germline gives CDR1 MNHNS, CDR2 SASEGT. CDR3 length: 15 amino acids. Written as DNA, the CDR3 is TGTGCCAGCAGTCTCCGACTAGCGGGGGGCGATGAGCAGTTCTTC. This gives the protein CASSLRLAGGDEQFF.

This rearrangement joins TRBV29-1 to TRBJ2-1, with 8 bases identical to TRBD2. Germline CDR1 is SQVTM and CDR2 is ANQGSEA. V shed 3 bases, J shed 7 bases, and the junction held 11 bases outside the gene matches. The CDR3 loop spans 15 amino acids. In nucleotides, the CDR3 is TGCAGCGTTGACGGAGCGGGAGTCGGTAGAAATGAGCAGTTCTTC. Translation gives CSVDGAGVGRNEQFF.

The rearrangement joins TRBV7-2 to TRBJ2-5; D call uncertain. Deletions cut 2 bases from V and 5 bases from J, with 6 bases between. CDR3 length equals 12 residues. The germline gives CDR1 SGHTA, CDR2 FQGNSA. CDR3 residues: CASSLIAETQYF. CDR3 nucleotides: TGTGCCAGCAGCTTAATTGCGGAGACCCAGTACTTC.

This chain links TRBV10-3 with TRBJ2-7, with TRBD1 as a possible D gene (5 bases). Between the trimmed V and J ends, which lost 10 bases and 0 bases, there was a span of 7 bases. CDR1 and CDR2 (germline): ENHRY, SYGVKD. This CDR3 region has 11 residues. The CDR3 nucleotides are TGTGCCACCAGGGACTCCTACGAGCAGTACTTC. The encoded protein is CATRDSYEQYF.

The rearrangement links TRBV7-2 to TRBJ2-3, with 10 bases that match TRBD2. This CDR3 region has 18 residues. The junction had 7 bases not matched to a gene; V was cut back by 1 base and J by 0 bases. From germline, CDR1 is SGHTA and CDR2 FQGNSA. The CDR3 DNA reads TGTGCCAGCAGCTTAGGGACTAGCGGACGCCCTAGCACAGATACGCAGTATTTT. It translates to CASSLGTSGRPSTDTQYF.

V gene TRBV12-5 combines with J gene TRBJ2-7, with 8 positions matching TRBD1. CDR1 LGHNT and CDR2 FRNRAP come from the germline V gene. The CDR3 loop spans 15 amino acids. With V trimmed by 2 bases and J by 4 bases, 7 bases remained unmatched. CDR3 amino acids: CASGLPRGQGYEQYF. DNA for the CDR3: TGTGCTAGTGGTTTGCCCAGGGGGCAAGGTTACGAGCAGTACTTC.

This chain uses TRBV28 with TRBJ2-5, with D hard to call. Trimming removed 8 bases at V and 5 bases at J, with 12 bases between. The CDR3 length is 12 residues. CDR1 is MDHEN, CDR2 SYDVKM, per germline. This chain's CDR3 is CASSASRETQYF. CDR3 coding DNA: TGTGCCAGCTCCGCTAGTCGTGAGACCCAGTACTTC.

Only a few counts were recorded for this clonotype. The genes are TRBV7-6 and TRBJ2-5, with TRBD2 matching 13 bases. The CDR3 consists of 18 residues. Germline V lookup: CDR1 SGHVS, CDR2 FNYEAQ. V was clipped by 5 bases and J by 2 bases; unmatched bases: 11. CDR3 DNA: TGTGCCAGCAGCCCAGGGACTAGCGGGATACCGAGACAAGAGACCCAGTACTTC. Translating it yields CASSPGTSGIPRQETQYF. Supplemented by reference TRBV7-6 and TRBJ2-5, the full variable domain reads GAGVSQSPRYKVTKRGQDVALRCDPISGHVSLYWYRQALGQGPEFLTYFNYEAQQDKSGLPNDRFSAERPEGSISTLTIQRTEQRDSAMYRCASSPGTSGIPRQETQYFGPGTRLLVL.

The chain employs TRBV3-1 and TRBJ1-1; 9 bases align to TRBD1. Germline trimming cut 6 bases from V and 5 bases from J; bases unmatched to any gene: 7. The length of the CDR3 is 14 residues. The germline gives CDR1 LGHDT, CDR2 YNNKEL (reference sequence). Here the CDR3 DNA reads TGTGCCAGCAGGAGGGGACAGGGAGCGACTGAAGCTTTCTTT. As protein: CASRRGQGATEAFF.

The rearrangement joins TRBV20-1 to TRBJ2-7, with 8 bases that match TRBD2. Trimming cost V 7 bases and J 11 bases; bases outside gene matches: 16. Germline lookup yields CDR1 DFQATT and CDR2 SNEGSKA (reference sequence). The CDR3 runs 13 residues. CDR3 residues: CSVATGLVGYKYF. CDR3 in DNA: TGCAGTGTGGCTACGGGACTAGTAGGATATAAGTACTTC.

The chain has TRBV6-6 and TRBJ1-2; TRBD1 is a possible D gene (5 bases). In germline, CDR1 is MNHNY, CDR2 SVGAGI (reference sequence). Trimming removed 0 bases at V and 8 bases at J, with 13 bases between. The CDR3 is 14 amino acids. The CDR3 spells CASSYSGLGEGYTF. CDR3 in DNA: TGTGCCAGCAGTTACTCGGGCCTGGGGGAAGGCTACACCTTC.

The sample holds a few counts of this clonotype. The chain couples TRBV5-1 to TRBJ2-7; no firm D call. The end of the DNA is better explained by TRBJ2-5, so the J call may be wrong. The germline V gene encodes CDR1 SGHRS and CDR2 YFSETQ. The CDR3 runs to 14 residues. The CDR3 DNA reads TGCGCCAGCAGCTTAATAAGGAACGAAGAGACCCAGTACTTC. Translated: CASSLIRNEETQYF.

The chain joins TRBV7-2 to TRBJ2-6, with a weak D call TRBD2 (7 bases). Trimming removed 6 bases from V and 0 bases from J, with 15 bases in between. CDR3 length: 17 residues. Germline values: CDR1 SGHTA, CDR2 FQGNSA. CDR3 amino acids: CASRRGGGASGANVLTF. The CDR3, as DNA: TGTGCCAGCAGAAGGGGGGGCGGCGCCTCTGGGGCCAACGTCCTGACTTTC.

The chain joins TRBV25-1 to TRBJ2-5, with 10 bases matching TRBD2. This CDR3 is 18 amino acids long. J gave up 5 bases and V 4 bases, and 16 bases lay outside the gene matches. CDR1 and CDR2 from the germline V gene are MGHDK and SYGVNS. CDR3 sequence reads: CASSGSGLAEDFRETQYF. For the CDR3, the DNA is TGTGCCAGCAGTGGTTCTGGACTAGCGGAAGACTTCCGGGAGACCCAGTACTTC.

This clonotype was counted a few times. The chain has TRBV20-1 and TRBJ2-1; 7 nucleotides agree with TRBD2. CDR1 DFQATT and CDR2 SNEGSKA come from the germline V gene (reference sequence). The CDR3 loop spans 15 amino acids. Trimming at V came to 2 bases and at J to 5 bases, leaving 9 bases not matched to a gene. In DNA, the CDR3 is TGCAGTGCTAGAAGGCCTCTAGCGGACAACAATGAGCAGTTCTTC. Residues: CSARRPLADNNEQFF.

This clonotype occurred a few times. The chain employs TRBV5-1 and TRBJ2-5; 9 nucleotides agree with TRBD2. CDR3 length: 16 residues. CDR1 and CDR2 from the germline V gene are SGHRS and YFSETQ. The trim removed 7 bases at V and 1 base at J, leaving 11 bases unmatched. In nucleotides, the CDR3 is TGCGCCAGCGGAGATACCGGGACTAGCCCCCAAGAGACCCAGTACTTC. It specifies CASGDTGTSPQETQYF.

This clonotype showed up just a few times. The chain has TRBV5-6 and TRBJ2-7, with a possible D match to TRBD1 (6 bases). CDR1 and CDR2 from the germline V gene are SGHDT and YYEEEE. Between the trimmed V and J ends, which lost 3 bases and 0 bases, there was a span of 13 bases. CDR3 length: 15 residues. For the CDR3, the DNA is TGTGCCAGCAGCTCCACAGGGTATATCTCCTACGAGCAGTACTTC. Protein sequence: CASSSTGYISYEQYF. The whole variable domain, remainder taken from reference TRBV5-6 and TRBJ2-7, is DAGVTQSPTHLIKTRGQQVTLRCSPKSGHDTVSWYQQALGQGPQFIFQYYEEEERQRGNFPDRFSGHQFPNYSSELNVNALLLGDSALYLCASSSTGYISYEQYFGPGTRLTVT.

The sample holds a few counts of this clonotype. The chain is built from TRBV6-1 and TRBJ2-4; no definite D call. V dropped 3 bases and J dropped 5 bases, with 5 bases sitting between them. The CDR3 runs 12 residues. Germline V gene sequence: CDR1 MNHNS, CDR2 SASEGT. CDR3 protein: CASSDVENIQYF. CDR3 bases: TGTGCCAGCAGTGACGTCGAAAACATTCAGTACTTC.

The chain joins TRBV6-4 to TRBJ2-7; D possibly matches TRBD1 or TRBD2 (5 bases each). The CDR3 contains 15 residues. The germline V gene has CDR1 MRHNA and CDR2 SNTAGT. The V gene lost 5 bases and the J gene lost 7 bases, with 21 bases spanning the gap. CDR3 sequence (DNA): TGTGCCAGCAGTCCCCCCCGTGGGACGGCGCGAGAGCAGTACTTC. Residues: CASSPPRGTAREQYF.

The V and J genes are TRBV7-2 and TRBJ2-3; 11 bases are a match to TRBD2. Germline loops: CDR1 SGHTA, CDR2 FQGNSA. The CDR3 covers 15 residues. Losses at the gene ends were 5 bases for V and 7 bases for J; bases not matched to a gene: 8. DNA for the CDR3: TGTGCCAGCAGCCAACTAGCGGGAGTACGGAATACGCAGTATTTT. Translated: CASSQLAGVRNTQYF.

This clonotype was picked up many times. This chain links TRBV13 with TRBJ2-7; TRBD1 matches 7 bases. CDR3 size: 12 residues. V gave up 1 base and J gave up 6 bases; unmatched junction bases: 0. Germline V gene lookup returns CDR1 PRHDT and CDR2 FYEKMQ (reference sequence). The CDR3 DNA follows: TGTGCCAGCAGCTTAGACAGGGGCGAGCAGTACTTC. It is translated as CASSLDRGEQYF. Supplemented by reference TRBV13 and TRBJ2-7, the full variable domain reads AAGVIQSPRHLIKEKRETATLKCYPIPRHDTVYWYQQGPGQDPQFLISFYEKMQSDKGSIPDRFSAQQFSDYHSELNMSSLELGDSALYFCASSLDRGEQYFGPGTRLTVT.

The rearrangement joins TRBV28 to TRBJ2-1; D ambiguous. Germline V CDR1 and CDR2: MDHEN, SYDVKM. Trimming stripped 0 bases from V and 0 bases from J, with 6 bases between. This CDR3 is 15 amino acids long. This CDR3 is CASSLWWTSYNEQFF. CDR3 sequence (DNA): TGTGCCAGCAGTTTATGGTGGACCTCCTACAATGAGCAGTTCTTC.

The chain joins TRBV11-2 to TRBJ2-5, with D maybe TRBD1 (5 bases). The CDR3 loop spans 12 amino acids. Per germline, CDR1 SGHAT and CDR2 FQNNGV. V gave up 2 bases and J gave up 11 bases, with 12 bases separating them. The CDR3, as DNA: TGTGCCAGCAGCTTATCCAGGGTAGAGCAGTACTTC. Encoded protein: CASSLSRVEQYF.